The clone carrying this T cell receptor (beta chain) was recorded at least ten times. The antigen is undetermined. These data belong to a study of human T cells and chemical hapten exposure. The wider study: The scalp of each patient received a weekly diphenylcyclopropenone dose for the full roughly 25-week study.

Time point specified: patch test 2, 6 weeks after DPC sensitization. Indicated treatment: therapeutic diphenylcyclopropenone sensitization with weekly scalp DPC. Study findings and constraints: Large CDR3 similarity clusters arose significantly more often from expanded TCRs than from controls. High-frequency TCRs, those above 1 in 1000, stayed the same after DPC sensitization.

The authors' processing: The median was about 96,000 TCRs per sample, ranging roughly 23,224 to 750,000. TCRdb passed the RACE reads through MiXCR, listing each CDR3 protein once. The V and J calls, along with clone size, are taken from TCRdb and not from the paper's own processing. This table holds some 44,000 distinct CDR3 sequences, 8% to 9.5% found once. The V and J ends lost 5 bases and 2 bases, in that order; junction bases with no gene match: 5. Germline-derived CDR1 and CDR2 are DFQATT and SNEGSKA (reference sequence). CDR3 size: 15 residues. This chain links TRBV20-1 with TRBJ2-5; 13 bases line up with TRBD2. This TCR was recovered from a woman aged 40 to 50 with alopecia areata. Some clones in this sample may be carry-over from other donors' samples. Sequencing was performed on whole blood, taken in connection with sensitization to the hapten diphenylcyclopropenone (DPC). CDR3 region: CSAVPGLAGQETQYF. The DNA for the CDR3 is TGCAGTGCTGTTCCGGGACTAGCGGGACAAGAGACCCAGTACTTC.